The 9 T cell receptor beta chains below were found in one sample sequenced in a study of cytomegalovirus exposure and HLA in healthy donors. The PCR was carried out with 60 Vbeta primers and 13 Jbeta primers. The data were produced by immunoSEQ multiplex PCR, yet TCRdb's version contains in-frame clones alone and is incomplete. The sample consists of approximately 79,000 clones, roughly 79% of them appearing once. Sequencing used PBMCs. Receptors originate from a man aged 35-49 years in good health and CMV-seronegative.

This rearrangement joins TRBV14 to TRBJ2-5, with D hard to call. The germline gives CDR1 SGHDN, CDR2 FVKESK. The CDR3 consists of 15 residues. Trimming removed 1 base at V and 0 bases at J, with 9 bases between. The CDR3 sequence: CASSQVAGYQETQYF. The CDR3 DNA follows: TGTGCCAGCAGCCAAGTGGCCGGGTACCAAGAGACCCAGTACTTC. Full variable domain (remainder filled in from reference TRBV14 and TRBJ2-5): EAGVTQFPSHSVIEKGQTVTLRCDPISGHDNLYWYRRVMGKEIKFLLHFVKESKQDESGMPNNRFLAERTGGTYSTLKVQPAELEDSGVYFCASSQVAGYQETQYFGPGTRLLVL.

The V gene is TRBV28, the J gene TRBJ1-3; the D is unclear. This CDR3 has 15 amino acids. Germline V gene sequence: CDR1 MDHEN, CDR2 SYDVKM. V dropped 7 bases and J dropped 0 bases, with 13 bases sitting between them. The CDR3 coding sequence is TGTGCCAGCATCCGACCGGGAGACTCTGGAAACACCATATATTTT. This sequence encodes CASIRPGDSGNTIYF.

This chain uses TRBV9 with TRBJ1-1, with 9 nucleotides matching TRBD1. V lost 3 bases and J lost 12; bases outside the gene matches: 9. Germline V lookup: CDR1 SGDLS, CDR2 YYNGEE. The CDR3 is made up of 13 amino acids. CDR3 in DNA: TGTGCCAGCAGCGCCGGACAGGGGAGTTCGTCTTTCTTT. Its translation: CASSAGQGSSSFF.

The V gene is TRBV9, the J gene TRBJ1-3; the D gene is possibly TRBD1 (5 bases). Germline CDR1 is SGDLS and CDR2 is YYNGEE. Trimming removed 2 bases from V and 0 bases from J, with 15 bases in between. This CDR3 has 17 amino acids. The CDR3 DNA is TGTGCCAGCAGCGTTGATCCCCCAGGGTTCTCTGGAAACACCATATATTTT. Protein sequence: CASSVDPPGFSGNTIYF.

The chain has TRBV7-9 and TRBJ2-3; the D is unclear. CDR1 and CDR2 from the germline V gene are SEHNR and FQNEAQ (reference sequence). Deletions cut 5 bases from V and 6 bases from J, with 15 bases between. CDR3 length equals 14 residues. The CDR3 sequence is CASSPGSVSDTQYF. In nucleotides, the CDR3 is TGTGCCAGCAGCCCCGGCAGCGTTAGCGATACGCAGTATTTT.

This rearrangement joins TRBV7-2 to TRBJ2-3; 8 bases are shared with TRBD1. Per the germline V gene, CDR1 is SGHTA and CDR2 is FQGNSA. This CDR3 has 15 amino acids. J was trimmed by 0 bases and V by 5 bases; bases with no gene match: 4. The CDR3 here is CASSPQGASTDTQYF. Here the CDR3 DNA reads TGTGCCAGCAGCCCTCAGGGGGCTAGCACAGATACGCAGTATTTT.

The genes are TRBV7-9 and TRBJ2-5; TRBD2 might be the D (5 bases). The CDR3 is 11 amino acids. Germline assignment: CDR1 SEHNR and CDR2 FQNEAQ (reference sequence). The CDR3, as DNA: TGTTCCCTACGGCGGGAAGAGACCCAGTACTTC. As protein: CSLRREETQYF. Combining the CDR3 with reference TRBV7-9 and TRBJ2-5 gives the whole variable domain DTGVSQNPRHKITKRGQNVTFRCDPISEHNRLYWYRQTLGQGPEFLTYFQNEAQLEKSRLLSDRFSAERPKGSFSTLEIQRTEQGDSAMYLCSLRREETQYFGPGTRLLVL.

The chain couples TRBV9 to TRBJ1-3; no definite D call. Trimming shortened V by 2 bases and J by 0 bases, and 6 bases separated the two germline ends. The CDR3 has 14 amino acids. Germline CDR1 SGDLS, CDR2 YYNGEE. In nucleotides, the CDR3 is TGTGCCAGCAGCGTGGGGAGCTCTGGAAACACCATATATTTT. Its translation: CASSVGSSGNTIYF.

The gene calls are TRBV15 and TRBJ2-1; D is unclear. V lost 2 bases and J lost 6, with 17 bases in between. The germline V gene has CDR1 LNHNV and CDR2 YYDKDF (reference sequence). The CDR3 is made up of 16 amino acids. The CDR3 DNA reads as TGTGCCACCAGCAGACTCTCAATTCGGGTCATCAATGAGCAGTTCTTC. Its translation: CATSRLSIRVINEQFF.